This TCR beta chain was observed in a study of identical twins' blood T cells. Study-level findings and limits: Twin repertoire similarity may partly reflect shared environment.

Only a few counts were recorded for this clonotype. Its target is not known. Germline V gene lookup returns CDR1 DFQATT and CDR2 SNEGSKA (reference sequence). Deletions cut 6 bases from V and 3 bases from J, with 18 bases between. CDR3 length: 15 amino acids. MiXCR was run by TCRdb on the 5' RACE reads, yielding one entry per CDR3 protein. Of 350,000 to 400,000 distinct CDR3 sequences in the sample, more than 25% are singletons; the top ten hold 6% to 7%. The rearrangement joins TRBV20-1 to TRBJ2-1; no definite D call. The TCR sequence derives from a woman aged 18 to 55 in good health. The specimen sequenced was PBMCs. The CDR3, as DNA: TGCAGTGCCCGGTCGTTGGTGTCTCACTACAATGAGCAGTTCTTC. Translation: CSARSLVSHYNEQFF.